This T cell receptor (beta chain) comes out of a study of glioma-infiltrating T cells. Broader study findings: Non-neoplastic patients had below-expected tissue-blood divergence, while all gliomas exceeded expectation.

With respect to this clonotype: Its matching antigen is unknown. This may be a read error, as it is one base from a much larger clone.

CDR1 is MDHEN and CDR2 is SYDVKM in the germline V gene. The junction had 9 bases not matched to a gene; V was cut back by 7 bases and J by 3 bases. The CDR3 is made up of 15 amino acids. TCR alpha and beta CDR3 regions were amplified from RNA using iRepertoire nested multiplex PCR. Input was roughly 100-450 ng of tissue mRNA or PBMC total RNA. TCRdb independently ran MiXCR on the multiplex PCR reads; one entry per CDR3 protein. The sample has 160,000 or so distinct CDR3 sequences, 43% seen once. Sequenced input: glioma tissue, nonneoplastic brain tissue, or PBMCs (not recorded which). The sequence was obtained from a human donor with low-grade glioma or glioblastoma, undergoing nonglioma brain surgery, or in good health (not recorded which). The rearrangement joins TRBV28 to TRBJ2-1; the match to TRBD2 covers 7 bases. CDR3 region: CASNSERDYYNEQFF. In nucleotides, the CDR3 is TGTGCCAGCAATTCAGAGCGGGATTACTACAATGAGCAGTTCTTC.